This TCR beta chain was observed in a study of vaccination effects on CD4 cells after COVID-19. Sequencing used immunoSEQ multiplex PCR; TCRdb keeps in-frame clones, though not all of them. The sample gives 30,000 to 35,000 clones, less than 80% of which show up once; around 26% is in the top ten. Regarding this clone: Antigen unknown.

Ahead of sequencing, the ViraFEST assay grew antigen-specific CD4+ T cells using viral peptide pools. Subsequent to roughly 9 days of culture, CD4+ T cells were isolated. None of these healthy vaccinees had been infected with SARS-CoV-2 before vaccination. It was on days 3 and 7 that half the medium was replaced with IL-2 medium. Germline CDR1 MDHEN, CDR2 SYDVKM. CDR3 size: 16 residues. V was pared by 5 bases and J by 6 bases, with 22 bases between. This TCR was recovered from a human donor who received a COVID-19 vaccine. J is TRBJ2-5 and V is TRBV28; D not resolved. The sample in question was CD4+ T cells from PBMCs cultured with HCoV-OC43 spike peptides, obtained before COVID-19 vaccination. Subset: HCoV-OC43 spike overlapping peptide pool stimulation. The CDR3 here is CASSPPRTGRTQTQYF. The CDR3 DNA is TGTGCCAGCAGTCCTCCTCGGACCGGCAGAACCCAGACCCAGTACTTC. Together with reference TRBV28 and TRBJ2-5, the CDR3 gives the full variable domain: DVKVTQSSRYLVKRTGEKVFLECVQDMDHENMFWYRQDPGLGLRLIYFSYDVKMKEKGDIPEGYSVSREKKERFSLILESASTNQTSMYLCASSPPRTGRTQTQYFGPGTRLLVL.